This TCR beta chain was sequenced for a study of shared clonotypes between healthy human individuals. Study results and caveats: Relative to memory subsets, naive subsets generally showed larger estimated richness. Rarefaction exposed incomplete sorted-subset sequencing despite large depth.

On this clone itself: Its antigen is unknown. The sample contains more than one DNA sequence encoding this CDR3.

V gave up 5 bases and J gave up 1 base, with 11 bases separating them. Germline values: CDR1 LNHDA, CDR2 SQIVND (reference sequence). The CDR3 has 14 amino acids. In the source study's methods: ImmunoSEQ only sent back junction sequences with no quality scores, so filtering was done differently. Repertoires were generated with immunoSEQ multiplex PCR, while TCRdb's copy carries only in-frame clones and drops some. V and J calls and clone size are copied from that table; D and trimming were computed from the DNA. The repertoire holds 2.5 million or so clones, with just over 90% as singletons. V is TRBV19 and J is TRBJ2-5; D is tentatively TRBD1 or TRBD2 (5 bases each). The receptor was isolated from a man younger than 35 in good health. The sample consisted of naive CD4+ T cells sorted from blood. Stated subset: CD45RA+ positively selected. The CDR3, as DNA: TGTGCCAGTAGTCTCACCGGGACCCAAGAGACCCAGTACTTC. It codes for CASSLTGTQETQYF.